The 25 T cell receptor beta chains presented below share a single source sample, sequenced in a study of spatial heterogeneity in lung cancer. TCRdb redid the calling of the 5' RACE reads with MiXCR, one entry per CDR3 protein. The repertoire holds some 15,000 distinct CDR3 sequences, with 13% to 15% as singletons. Time point: sample taken at primary tumor resection. Whole RNA from tumor, nontumor lung or frozen PBMC was sequenced unsorted. Sequences were derived from PBMCs, sampled at surgery. Receptors originate from a male donor with early-stage non-small cell lung cancer.

This clonotype showed up just a few times. The chain employs TRBV7-2 and TRBJ1-2, with a tentative D call TRBD1 (5 bases). The CDR3 has 12 residues. Trimming shortened V by 4 bases and J by 2 bases, and 5 bases separated the two germline ends. The germline V gene encodes CDR1 SGHTA and CDR2 FQGNSA. CDR3 bases: TGTGCCAGCAGCTGGGGGAACTATGGCTACACCTTC. Translated: CASSWGNYGYTF.

The chain employs TRBV4-3 and TRBJ2-5, with D uncertain. Germline values: CDR1 LGHNA, CDR2 YSLEER. Trimming took 0 bases from V and 4 from J, leaving 9 bases between them. There are 14 residues in the CDR3. CDR3 coding DNA: TGCGCCAGCAGCCAAGAACCGACTGGAGAGACCCAGTACTTC. The encoded protein is CASSQEPTGETQYF.

This clonotype was seen many times. The rearrangement joins TRBV2 to TRBJ2-2; D remains unclear. V was shortened by 1 base and J by 6 bases, with 6 bases between the two germline ends. The CDR3 contains 13 residues. The germline V gene encodes CDR1 SNHLY and CDR2 FYNNEI. The CDR3 here is CASSEGGPGELFF. CDR3 DNA sequence: TGTGCCAGCAGTGAAGGAGGTCCCGGGGAGCTGTTTTTT.

The chain uses TRBV25-1 and TRBJ1-1; the D gene is possibly TRBD1 (6 bases). The V end was cut by 2 bases, the J end by 3 bases, with 10 bases between. Germline V gene data show CDR1 as MGHDK and CDR2 as SYGVNS. The CDR3 consists of 14 residues. DNA for the CDR3: TGTGCCAGCAGTGAACAGGGGAGGGACACTGAAGCTTTCTTT. It codes for CASSEQGRDTEAFF.

Many counts were recorded for this clonotype. V gene TRBV7-9 combines with J gene TRBJ1-4; 8 bases fit TRBD1. This CDR3 is built from 15 residues. Germline-derived CDR1 and CDR2 are SEHNR and FQNEAQ (reference sequence). Trimming cost V 5 bases and J 6 bases; bases outside gene matches: 8. CDR3: CASSLWTGKDEKLFF. The CDR3 DNA reads as TGTGCCAGCAGCCTCTGGACAGGGAAGGATGAAAAACTGTTTTTT.

This clonotype has ten or more counts. This chain joins TRBV28 and TRBJ2-3; 7 bases are shared with TRBD2. Germline V gene lookup returns CDR1 MDHEN and CDR2 SYDVKM. This CDR3 comprises 13 residues. Trimming took 5 bases from V and 4 from J; bases not matched to a gene: 3. The CDR3 is CASSRTRPDTQYF. The CDR3 coding sequence is TGTGCCAGCAGTCGGACTAGACCAGATACGCAGTATTTT.

This rearrangement joins TRBV20-1 to TRBJ1-5; 8 nucleotides line up with TRBD1. Germline loops: CDR1 DFQATT, CDR2 SNEGSKA (reference sequence). CDR3 size: 14 residues. V lost 6 bases to trimming and J lost 4 bases; unmatched junction nucleotides: 8. The CDR3: CSARYRGKNQPQHF. CDR3 nucleotides: TGCAGTGCACGATACAGGGGGAAAAATCAGCCCCAGCATTTT.

The table lists this clonotype with many counts. The V gene is TRBV27, the J gene TRBJ2-3; tentatively, D is TRBD2 (6 bases). This CDR3 contains 14 residues. Trimming pared 7 bases from V and 0 bases from J, leaving 11 bases between. Germline lookup yields CDR1 MNHEY and CDR2 SMNVEV (reference sequence). CDR3 protein: CASNRGISTDTQYF. The DNA for the CDR3 is TGTGCCAGCAATCGGGGGATTAGCACAGATACGCAGTATTTT.

This clonotype was counted only a few times. J is TRBJ1-1 and V is TRBV7-2, with TRBD1 identical over 8 bases. The CDR3 is 16 amino acids. With V trimmed by 4 bases and J by 7 bases, 14 bases remained unmatched. Germline CDR1 and CDR2: SGHTA and FQGNSA. The CDR3 DNA reads TGTGCCAGCAGCTCCACTCCGGGACAGGAATCCGATGAAGCTTTCTTT. It encodes CASSSTPGQESDEAFF.

This clonotype was seen more than once but under ten times. This chain joins TRBV28 and TRBJ1-3; no firm D call. The germline V gene has CDR1 MDHEN and CDR2 SYDVKM. The CDR3 has 11 amino acids. Trimming took off 9 bases at V and 4 bases at J, with 7 bases between the two ends. CDR3 sequence reads: CASRAGNTIYF. Here the CDR3 DNA reads TGTGCCAGTCGCGCCGGAAACACCATATATTTT. The whole variable domain, remainder taken from reference TRBV28 and TRBJ1-3, is DVKVTQSSRYLVKRTGEKVFLECVQDMDHENMFWYRQDPGLGLRLIYFSYDVKMKEKGDIPEGYSVSREKKERFSLILESASTNQTSMYLCASRAGNTIYFGEGSWLTVV.

The chain couples TRBV10-3 to TRBJ2-1, with D possibly being TRBD1 or TRBD2 (5 bases each). Trimming took off 2 bases at V and 6 bases at J, with 11 bases between the two ends. Germline V gene sequence: CDR1 ENHRY, CDR2 SYGVKD. This CDR3 is built from 14 residues. DNA for the CDR3: TGTGCCATCAGTGAGACCCGGGACCTCAATGAGCAGTTCTTC. Its translation is CAISETRDLNEQFF.

The chain employs TRBV7-8 and TRBJ1-1; D not certain. CDR1 and CDR2 from the germline V gene are SGHVS and FQNEAQ. The CDR3 is 14 amino acids. Trimming took off 0 bases at V and 1 base at J, with 6 bases between the two ends. CDR3 in DNA: TGTGCCAGCAGCTTAGCGATAACGAACACTGAAGCTTTCTTT. This sequence encodes CASSLAITNTEAFF.

The rearrangement joins TRBV7-8 to TRBJ2-1; 7 positions match TRBD1. Germline V CDR1 and CDR2: SGHVS, FQNEAQ. The CDR3 has 14 residues. Trimming at V came to 5 bases and at J to 3 bases, leaving 4 bases not matched to a gene. CDR3 nucleotides: TGTGCCAGCAGCGAGACAGGGATCTACAATGAGCAGTTCTTC. Protein sequence: CASSETGIYNEQFF.

This clonotype was detected many times. The chain recombines TRBV20-1 with TRBJ2-7; D might be TRBD2 (7 bases). Germline-derived CDR1 and CDR2 are DFQATT and SNEGSKA (reference sequence). V was pared by 0 bases and J by 2 bases, with 17 bases between. This CDR3 has 16 amino acids. CDR3 sequence (DNA): TGCAGTGCTAGAGATGGCGGGGGCGAACCTCCCTACGAGCAGTACTTC. Its translation is CSARDGGGEPPYEQYF.

This clonotype was seen ten or more times. The CDR3 reads CASSWRQGDGYTF. CDR3 nucleotides: TGTGCCAGCAGCTGGAGACAGGGTGACGGCTACACCTTC. This chain joins TRBV7-2 and TRBJ1-2; 7 bases fit TRBD1. The length of the CDR3 is 13 residues. Germline V gene sequence: CDR1 SGHTA, CDR2 FQGNSA. Trimming removed 4 bases from V and 8 bases from J; junction bases left unmatched: 7. The whole variable domain, filled in from reference TRBV7-2 and TRBJ1-2, reads GAGVSQSPSNKVTEKGKDVELRCDPISGHTALYWYRQSLGQGLEFLIYFQGNSAPDKSGLPSDRFSAERTGGSVSTLTIQRTQQEDSAVYLCASSWRQGDGYTFGSGTRLTVV.

The CDR3 is CASSDRGGVQPQHF. CDR3 in DNA: TGTGCCAGCAGTGACAGGGGCGGGGTTCAGCCCCAGCATTTT. V and J are TRBV6-1 and TRBJ1-5, with a weak D call TRBD1 (6 bases). The germline CDR1 and CDR2 sequences are MNHNS and SASEGT. The CDR3 length is 14 residues. The V end was cut by 3 bases, the J end by 6 bases, with 12 bases between.

This clonotype was recorded many times. J is TRBJ1-2 and V is TRBV4-2; D remains unclear. Trimming stripped 0 bases from V and 8 bases from J, with 4 bases between. This CDR3 comprises 11 residues. The V gene's germline CDR1 is LGHNA and CDR2 YNFKEQ. Here the CDR3 DNA reads TGTGCCAGCAGCCAAGATCGGGGCTACACCTTC. This translates into CASSQDRGYTF.

The table lists this clonotype with many counts. The chain links TRBV7-9 to TRBJ2-5; the D is unclear. Between the trimmed V and J ends, which lost 8 bases and 2 bases, there was a span of 15 bases. The CDR3 covers 14 residues. The germline CDR1 and CDR2 sequences are SEHNR and FQNEAQ (reference sequence). CDR3 nucleotide sequence: TGTGCCAGCGGCCGAGGCGGTCCTCAAGAGACCCAGTACTTC. It is translated as CASGRGGPQETQYF.

This clonotype was observed a handful of times. J is TRBJ2-7 and V is TRBV7-2; tentative D call: TRBD1 (6 bases). The V gene lost 7 bases and the J gene lost 2 bases, with 15 bases spanning the gap. There are 14 residues in the CDR3. Germline assignment: CDR1 SGHTA and CDR2 FQGNSA. CDR3 residues: CASKPTGTTYEQYF. CDR3 nucleotide sequence: TGTGCCAGCAAACCGACCGGGACAACCTACGAGCAGTACTTC.

The V and J genes are TRBV5-6 and TRBJ2-1; unclear D gene. The CDR3 consists of 12 residues. V gave up 4 bases and J gave up 5 bases, with 7 bases separating them. CDR1 and CDR2 (germline): SGHDT, YYEEEE. The CDR3 here is CASSLLDNEQFF. As DNA, the CDR3 is TGTGCCAGCAGCCTGTTAGACAATGAGCAGTTCTTC.

This clonotype was seen a handful of times. The chain couples TRBV5-5 to TRBJ1-4; TRBD1 might be the D (5 bases). V was pared by 0 bases and J by 4 bases, with 10 bases between. CDR3 size: 15 residues. CDR1 is SGHKS, CDR2 YYEKEE, per germline (reference sequence). The CDR3 DNA follows: TGTGCCAGCAGCTTGGTTGGGGCGATTAATGAAAAACTGTTTTTT. Translation gives CASSLVGAINEKLFF.

The rearrangement uses TRBV15 and TRBJ2-3; D is possibly TRBD1 (5 bases). Per the germline V gene, CDR1 is LNHNV and CDR2 is YYDKDF (reference sequence). With 3 bases removed from V and 6 bases from J, the gap between germline ends came to 10 bases. CDR3 length: 13 residues. This chain's CDR3 is CATSSDPGDTQYF. The DNA of the CDR3 is TGTGCCACCAGCAGTGATCCAGGGGATACGCAGTATTTT. The whole variable domain, filled in from reference TRBV15 and TRBJ2-3, reads DAMVIQNPRYQVTQFGKPVTLSCSQTLNHNVMYWYQQKSSQAPKLLFHYYDKDFNNEADTPDNFQSRRPNTSFCFLDIRSPGLGDTAMYLCATSSDPGDTQYFGPGTRLTVL.

This clonotype was seen many times. The V gene is TRBV28, the J gene TRBJ2-2; D ambiguous. The V and J ends lost 1 base and 7 bases respectively, with 7 bases between them. Germline assignment: CDR1 MDHEN and CDR2 SYDVKM. The CDR3 contains 13 residues. The CDR3 DNA follows: TGTGCCAGCAGTTTATCGGCCAACGGGGAGCTGTTTTTT. As protein: CASSLSANGELFF.

This clonotype was observed many times. The V call is TRBV9, the J call TRBJ2-7; the D gene is possibly TRBD1 (6 bases). CDR1 SGDLS and CDR2 YYNGEE come from the germline V gene. The V gene lost 1 base and the J gene lost 3 bases, with 14 bases spanning the gap. The CDR3 is made up of 15 amino acids. CDR3 DNA sequence: TGTGCCAGCAGCGTATCCCCGGACAGCCTCTACGAGCAGTACTTC. Translation gives CASSVSPDSLYEQYF.

The chain carries TRBV28 and TRBJ1-2; weak D call: TRBD1 (5 bases). V gave up 6 bases and J gave up 8 bases, with 19 bases separating them. The CDR3 runs 14 residues. Germline V lookup: CDR1 MDHEN, CDR2 SYDVKM. For the CDR3, the DNA is TGTGCCAGCAGCCGGGACGCCGTCTACGGGGGCTACACCTTC. Translated, it gives CASSRDAVYGGYTF.